This T cell receptor beta chain was sequenced for a study of a mutant IDH1 vaccine in newly diagnosed glioma. Study-wide background: Before enrollment, patients got radiotherapy alone, temozolomide alone, or mostly the combination.

Regarding time point: baseline, week 1 (first vaccination visit). Treatment indicated: pre-vaccination baseline after standard-of-care therapy. This clone has just a few counts. Assay: immunoSEQ multiplex PCR; the TCRdb copy retains only in-frame clones and omits some. The data contain tens of thousands of clones, about 80% of them singletons. The starting material was PBMCs, obtained from a glioma patient treated with radiotherapy, temozolomide or both. The sequence was collected from a woman aged 50 to 60 with glioma.

CDR3 loop: CSVRTGQTNTEAFF. The CDR3 region has the DNA TGCAGCGTCCGGACAGGGCAGACGAACACTGAAGCTTTCTTT. The chain is built from TRBV29-1 and TRBJ1-1, with 8 bases lining up with TRBD1. Germline CDR1 is SQVTM and CDR2 is ANQGSEA. After removal of 6 bases from V and 1 base from J, the junction contained 7 bases not matched to a gene. This CDR3 is 14 amino acids long. The full variable domain, its missing parts supplied by reference TRBV29-1 and TRBJ1-1, is SAVISQKPSRDICQRGTSLTIQCQVDSQVTMMFWYRQQPGQSLTLIATANQGSEATYESGFVIDKFPISRPNLTFSTLTVSNMSPEDSSIYLCSVRTGQTNTEAFFGQGTRLTVV.